This T cell receptor (beta chain) appears in the sequencing data of a study of T cells after yellow fever vaccination (dated by TCRdb to between 2018 and 2020). About the full investigation: Libraries from fractions with low cell numbers were prepared with the SMART-Seq v4 Ultra Low Input RNA kit. The cohort comprised two healthy male donors, one aged 18 to 30 and one aged 30 to 40 years. To track T-cell clones before and after primary and booster YFV17D yellow fever vaccination, bulk TCR alpha and beta repertoires were sequenced longitudinally. Blood was drawn at multiple timepoints before and after primary and secondary immunization, with bulk PBMC replicates and cell subsets isolated.

General findings and caveats noted by the study authors: The secondary T-cell response was found to be weaker but faster than the primary response, with a peak reached on day 5 rather than on day 15. A small fraction of clonotypes showed up in both the CD4 and CD8 compartments, probably as a result of convergent recombination. Because only a couple of donors were included in the study, the extent to which the findings can be generalized is limited. Computational filtering was needed because FACS-sorted repertoires could contain abundant contaminating clonotypes from the bulk population. Most clones expanded after primary vaccination were re-detected after the booster (96% of CD4 and 88% of CD8), suggesting broad memory maintenance.

The label giving this sample's treatment or condition can be read as: live attenuated yellow fever vaccine strain. Two biological replicates of bulk PBMCs were collected at each blood-draw timepoint. PBMCs were isolated from peripheral blood using a standard Ficoll-Paque protocol. RNA was extracted with TriZol from bulk PBMCs, CD4 and CD8 fractions, and dextramer-positive and dextramer-negative fractions. TCR cDNA was made using 5'RACE template switching, a step that added a universal primer site and unique molecular identifiers. Priming for cDNA synthesis came from both the TCR alpha and TCR beta constant segments. Two PCR steps were used to amplify libraries, with sample barcodes and sequencing adapters being added in the second step. Sequencing of libraries was performed on Illumina HiSeq 2500 (2x100 bp) or NovaSeq (2x150 bp). Per the original workflow: Reads were demultiplexed and collapsed into UMI consensus sequences with MIGEC, and V(D)J alignment was performed with MiXCR. Clonotypes responding to the vaccine were identified with edgeR on replicate PBMC samples, with the criteria of FDR below 0.01 and a log2 fold change above 5 up to day 15. Each bulk clonotype was labeled CD4 or CD8 based on which sequenced repertoire, CD4 or CD8, contained the clonotype at higher abundance. Starting from the raw public reads, TCRdb applied fastp trimming at Q25, assembled clones with MiXCR and retained in-frame beta chains. Rows with a matching CDR3 protein are joined into one entry that keeps the most common DNA and genes. TCRdb, rather than the study authors, made the V and J calls. Recorded for this sample are 300,000 to 450,000 distinct CDR3 sequences; 6.2% of them occurred a single time. The ten largest clones add up to approximately 15% of the sample.

This clonotype showed up just a few times. Its antigen specificity is not known. Within one base of it there is no much larger clone, and no base qualities were kept. According to the germline V gene, CDR1 reads SGHRS and CDR2 reads YFSETQ. The CDR3 spans 15 residues, from the cysteine through the phenylalanine. Of all the DNA, just the CDR3 is kept, 45 bases in frame from base 1. Deletion took 0 bases off V and 5 bases off J, with a span of 15 bases between the germline ends. Material: PBMCs, obtained 5 days after the yellow fever booster vaccination. The chain was built from TRBV5-1 and TRBJ2-7, with TRBD2 perhaps the D gene, on 6 matching bases. The origin of this receptor is a man aged 25 to 45 who received the YFV17D yellow fever vaccine. The CDR3 region reads CASSLARGTLHEQYF. The base sequence is TGCGCCAGCAGCTTGGCCCGCGGGACGCTACACGAGCAGTACTTC.